This T cell receptor beta chain was recorded in a study of blood T cell repertoires in COVID-19 (dated by TCRdb to 2018 to 2021). Regarding the research as a whole: Collaborator samples came from the United States, Italy and Spain and covered acute and convalescent phases of COVID-19. The prospective study material was composed of cDNA or gDNA derived from T cells, B-cell-depleted T cells, or PBMCs. Subjects who had been exposed to COVID-19, were actively infected with it, or had recovered from it provided the deeply sampled blood TCRbeta repertoires that made up the dataset. The repertoires were made available in a free public database intended to serve as a resource for research on the immune response to SARS-CoV-2. Samples came from the ongoing ImmuneRACE study (first 160 participants) plus 1,254 subjects from 6 global collaborators. Sample metadata almost always included a de-identified subject ID, COVID-19 status, age in years and sex. HLA class I and class II types, where available, came from metadata supplied by the sample provider rather than from assay-based typing. The research as a whole found: Clinical and demographic metadata were provided uncurated, with the amount varying by source and participant.

The germline ends are 6 bases apart after V is trimmed by 2 bases and J by 1 base. The CDR3 spans 14 residues, from the cysteine through the phenylalanine. Just the 42-base CDR3 DNA is kept, in frame starting at base 1. According to the germline V gene, CDR1 reads MNHNS and CDR2 reads SASEGT. The immunoSEQ Assay, a bias-controlled multiplex PCR, was used to amplify TCRbeta CDR3 regions from genomic DNA. The authors' pipeline ran thus. Within the assay, amplification of reference gene primers was used to estimate how many nucleated cells each sample contained. To quantify the absolute abundance of each unique TCRbeta CDR3 rearrangement, sequence reads were collapsed and filtered. For each sample, productive Simpson clonality was calculated by taking the square root of Simpson's diversity index across productive rearrangements. The immuneACCESS repertoire file appears here via TCRdb, limited to in-frame rearrangements. These files lack a portion of the clones; in checked studies, under half of the deficit traces to unresolved V genes, and the cause of the others is not known. The D gene and trimming were derived from the DNA, and the V and J assignments and clone size from that table. Within this sample are more than 90,000 clones, with approximately 85% of them counted one time only. The top ten constitute 1.4% to 1.5% of the sample.

The collaborating institutions used their own protocols to collect whole blood in K2EDTA tubes. For TCRbeta analysis, collaborators shipped samples as frozen whole blood, isolated PBMCs, or DNA extracted from either of those sample types. As for this clone: The specificity of this receptor is unknown. No qualities accompany the bases; no much larger clone lies one base away.

What was sequenced was peripheral blood. The TCR sequence derives from a man between 35 and 55 years old with acute or convalescent COVID-19. Recombination connected TRBV6-1 to TRBJ1-3; no D gene call is confident. The CDR3 protein is CASSEWASGNTIYF. The bases are TGTGCCAGCAGTGAATGGGCTTCTGGAAACACCATATATTTT.